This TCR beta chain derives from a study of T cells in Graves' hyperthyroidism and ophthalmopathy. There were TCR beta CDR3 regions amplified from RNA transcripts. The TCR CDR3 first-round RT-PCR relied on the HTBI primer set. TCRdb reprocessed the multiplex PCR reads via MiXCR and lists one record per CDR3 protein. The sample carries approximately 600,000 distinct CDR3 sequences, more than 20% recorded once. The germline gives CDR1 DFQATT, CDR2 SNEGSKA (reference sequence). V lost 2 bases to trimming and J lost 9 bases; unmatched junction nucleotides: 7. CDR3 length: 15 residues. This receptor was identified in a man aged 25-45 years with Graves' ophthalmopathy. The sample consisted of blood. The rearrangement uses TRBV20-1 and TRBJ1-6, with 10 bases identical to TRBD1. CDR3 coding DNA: TGCAGTGCTAGACGGCCCGGGACAGGGGTTTCACCCCTCCACTTT. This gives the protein CSARRPGTGVSPLHF.